The 20 T cell receptor beta chains given below trace back to one sample, sequenced in a study of glioma-infiltrating T cells after dendritic cell vaccination. Only in-frame clones appear in the TCRdb table, and some are missing; sequencing was by immunoSEQ multiplex PCR. The profile shows tens of thousands of clones, 65% to 90% of them singletons. Sequences were derived from blood, sampled before dendritic cell vaccination. These receptors originate from a human donor with glioblastoma.

The chain couples TRBV2 to TRBJ1-3; D uncertain. Germline loops: CDR1 SNHLY, CDR2 FYNNEI. Deletions cut 7 bases from V and 2 bases from J, with 9 bases between. CDR3 length equals 13 residues. For the CDR3, the DNA is TGTGCCAGCACGGAGTTACCTGGAAACACCATATATTTT. Its translation: CASTELPGNTIYF.

V gene TRBV7-7 combines with J gene TRBJ1-2; D is ambiguous. The CDR3 covers 12 residues. V shed 6 bases and J shed 7 bases, with 12 bases lying between them. Germline loops: CDR1 SSHAT, CDR2 FNYEAQ (reference sequence). Here the CDR3 reads CASSSVGSGYTF. CDR3 DNA sequence: TGTGCCAGCAGTTCCGTCGGGAGTGGCTACACCTTC.

J is TRBJ2-7 and V is TRBV27; 9 bases line up with TRBD1. The CDR3 length is 13 residues. With V trimmed by 5 bases and J by 6 bases, 5 bases remained unmatched. The germline V gene encodes CDR1 MNHEY and CDR2 SMNVEV (reference sequence). DNA for the CDR3: TGTGCCAGCAGTGATGGGACAGGGCCCGAGCAGTACTTC. This codes for CASSDGTGPEQYF.

The chain combines TRBV7-6 with TRBJ1-6, with TRBD1 matching 7 bases. Looked up from germline, CDR1 is SGHVS and CDR2 is FNYEAQ. The CDR3 is 14 amino acids. J gave up 7 bases and V 4 bases, and 4 bases lay outside the gene matches. The CDR3 protein is CASSSQGDNSPLHF. In DNA, the CDR3 is TGTGCCAGCAGCTCCCAGGGGGACAATTCACCCCTCCACTTT. Full variable domain (rest looked up from reference TRBV7-6 and TRBJ1-6): GAGVSQSPRYKVTKRGQDVALRCDPISGHVSLYWYRQALGQGPEFLTYFNYEAQQDKSGLPNDRFSAERPEGSISTLTIQRTEQRDSAMYRCASSSQGDNSPLHFGNGTRLTVT.

The rearrangement uses TRBV7-2 and TRBJ2-2; 8 bases are a match to TRBD1. From germline, CDR1 is SGHTA and CDR2 FQGNSA. Trimming removed 1 base from V and 9 bases from J; junction bases left unmatched: 7. The CDR3 contains 15 residues. The CDR3: CASSLEQGATWELFF. Written as DNA, the CDR3 is TGTGCCAGCAGCTTAGAGCAGGGGGCGACATGGGAGCTGTTTTTT.

CDR3 coding DNA: TGCGCCAGCAGCCAAGATCTGCCTAGCGGGGGGTTTCCAGAGCAGTTCTTC. It is translated as CASSQDLPSGGFPEQFF. The genes are TRBV4-1 and TRBJ2-1; the match to TRBD2 covers 11 bases. V dropped 0 bases and J dropped 10; count of bases not matched to a gene: 11. Germline-derived CDR1 and CDR2 are MGHRA and YSYEKL. There are 17 residues in the CDR3.

This chain uses TRBV18 with TRBJ1-2, with a weak D call TRBD1 (6 bases). This CDR3 spans 14 amino acids. Germline V CDR1 and CDR2: KGHSH, LQKENI. Trimming stripped 2 bases from V and 8 bases from J, with 15 bases between. The CDR3, as DNA: TGTGCCAGCTCACCATCCCCGGACAGTAGAGGCTACACCTTC. The encoded protein is CASSPSPDSRGYTF.

This clone was detected once. The gene calls are TRBV6-5 and TRBJ2-4, with a tentative D call TRBD1 (6 bases). In germline, CDR1 is MNHEY, CDR2 SVGAGI. The V gene lost 0 bases and the J gene lost 8 bases, with 8 bases spanning the gap. This CDR3 is 13 amino acids long. The CDR3 bases are TGTGCCAGCAGTTACTCGCCAGGGGACATTCAGTACTTC. This gives the protein CASSYSPGDIQYF.

This chain connects TRBV4-3 to TRBJ2-1; D not resolved. V lost 0 bases to trimming and J lost 8 bases, with 5 bases between them. CDR1 LGHNA and CDR2 YSLEER come from the germline V gene. The CDR3 has 12 residues. CDR3 residues: CASSQDTDEQFF. CDR3 bases: TGCGCCAGCAGCCAAGATACAGATGAGCAGTTCTTC.

The J gene is TRBJ1-5, the V gene TRBV10-3; 11 bases are a match to TRBD1. The junction had 3 bases not matched to a gene; V was cut back by 10 bases and J by 4 bases. Germline V lookup: CDR1 ENHRY, CDR2 SYGVKD. The CDR3 contains 13 residues. In DNA, the CDR3 is TGTGCCACCGGGACAGGGGGAAATCAGCCCCAGCATTTT. It specifies CATGTGGNQPQHF.

This sequence joins TRBV2 and TRBJ2-7, with D hard to call. The germline CDR1 and CDR2 sequences are SNHLY and FYNNEI. This CDR3 is built from 13 residues. V was pared by 2 bases and J by 2 bases, with 7 bases between. CDR3 DNA sequence: TGTGCCAGCAGTGAAAGACGGGCCTACGAGCAGTACTTC. Its translation: CASSERRAYEQYF. The full variable domain, its missing parts supplied by reference TRBV2 and TRBJ2-7, is EPEVTQTPSHQVTQMGQEVILRCVPISNHLYFYWYRQILGQKVEFLVSFYNNEISEKSEIFDDQFSVERPDGSNFTLKIRSTKLEDSAMYFCASSERRAYEQYFGPGTRLTVT.

V usage is TRBV6-1 and J usage is TRBJ2-5; tentatively, D is TRBD1 (6 bases). The V gene lost 4 bases and the J gene lost 5 bases, with 11 bases spanning the gap. The CDR3 runs 13 residues. Germline lookup yields CDR1 MNHNS and CDR2 SASEGT. This CDR3 reads CASSAQGSETQYF. The CDR3 coding sequence is TGTGCCAGCAGTGCGCAGGGGAGTGAGACCCAGTACTTC.

V usage is TRBV5-6 and J usage is TRBJ1-5; the D is unclear. The CDR3 consists of 16 residues. Germline lookup yields CDR1 SGHDT and CDR2 YYEEEE. V was clipped by 0 bases and J by 0 bases, with 10 bases between them. CDR3 bases: TGTGCCAGCAGCTTGGGTCCGGGGTTTAGCAATCAGCCCCAGCATTTT. It codes for CASSLGPGFSNQPQHF.

This chain uses TRBV11-3 with TRBJ1-1; the D is unclear. V lost 3 bases and J 6 bases, leaving 11 bases between the germline ends. The CDR3 consists of 13 residues. Germline lookup yields CDR1 SGHNT and CDR2 YENEEA. CDR3 region: CASSFSGASEAFF. For the CDR3, the DNA is TGTGCCAGCAGCTTCTCTGGAGCGTCTGAAGCTTTCTTT.

CDR3 nucleotides: TGTGCCAGTGCCAGGCGTCCGCAGAACACTGAAGCTTTCTTT. Amino acids: CASARRPQNTEAFF. V gene TRBV6-6 combines with J gene TRBJ1-1, with D hard to call. CDR3 length: 14 amino acids. Trimming pared 9 bases from V and 1 base from J, leaving 15 bases between. Germline values: CDR1 MNHNY, CDR2 SVGAGI (reference sequence).

This chain joins TRBV7-9 and TRBJ1-5; D not certain. The CDR3 covers 14 residues. Germline CDR1 SEHNR, CDR2 FQNEAQ (reference sequence). The V gene lost 5 bases and the J gene lost 6 bases, with 14 bases spanning the gap. In DNA, the CDR3 is TGTGCCAGCAGCCTCCTATGGGAGGGTCAGCCCCAGCATTTT. Translation gives CASSLLWEGQPQHF.

The chain combines TRBV6-5 with TRBJ1-1; D ambiguous. This CDR3 comprises 12 residues. Germline V lookup: CDR1 MNHEY, CDR2 SVGAGI. Trimming left V 8 bases short and J 1 base short, with 8 bases between. The CDR3 DNA is TGTGCCAGCCGTAATTGGAACACTGAAGCTTTCTTT. Translated, it gives CASRNWNTEAFF.

This chain links TRBV2 with TRBJ2-3; TRBD1 aligns across 7 bases. The CDR3 has 15 residues. The V and J ends lost 4 bases and 1 base, in that order; junction bases with no gene match: 5. The V gene's germline CDR1 is SNHLY and CDR2 FYNNEI. The CDR3 coding sequence is TGTGCCAGCAGTGCTGGGCAGGGGGGCACAGATACGCAGTATTTT. Translating gives CASSAGQGGTDTQYF.

The chain couples TRBV7-2 to TRBJ1-4; 8 nucleotides match TRBD1. The CDR3 extends over 15 amino acids. Germline lookup yields CDR1 SGHTA and CDR2 FQGNSA. Trimming at V came to 1 base and at J to 7 bases, leaving 5 bases not matched to a gene. CDR3: CASSLVQGAGEKLFF. The CDR3 DNA follows: TGTGCCAGCAGCTTAGTGCAGGGGGCCGGTGAAAAACTGTTTTTT. The variable domain in full, completed from reference TRBV7-2 and TRBJ1-4, reads GAGVSQSPSNKVTEKGKDVELRCDPISGHTALYWYRQSLGQGLEFLIYFQGNSAPDKSGLPSDRFSAERTGGSVSTLTIQRTQQEDSAVYLCASSLVQGAGEKLFFGSGTQLSVL.

This clone was seen only a few times. The rearrangement uses TRBV5-1 and TRBJ1-1; tentative D call: TRBD1 (5 bases). V dropped 4 bases and J dropped 5 bases, with 15 bases sitting between them. This CDR3 contains 14 residues. Germline V gene sequence: CDR1 SGHRS, CDR2 YFSETQ. CDR3 loop: CASSALGAGTEAFF. CDR3 coding DNA: TGCGCCAGCAGCGCTTTAGGGGCCGGGACTGAAGCTTTCTTT.